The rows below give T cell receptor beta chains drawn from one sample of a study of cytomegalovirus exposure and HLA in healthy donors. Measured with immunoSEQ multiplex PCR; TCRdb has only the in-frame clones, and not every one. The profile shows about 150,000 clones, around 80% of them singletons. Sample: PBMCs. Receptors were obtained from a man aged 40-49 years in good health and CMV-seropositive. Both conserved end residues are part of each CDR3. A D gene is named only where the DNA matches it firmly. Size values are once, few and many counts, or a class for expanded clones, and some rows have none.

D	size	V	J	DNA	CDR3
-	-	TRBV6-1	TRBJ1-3	TGTGCCAGCAGTGACGGAGCTGGAAACACCATATATTTT	CASSDGAGNTIYF
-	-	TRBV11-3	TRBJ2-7	TGTGCCAGCAGCGCCCCCGGGACACACGAGGAGCAGTACTTC	CASSAPGTHEEQYF
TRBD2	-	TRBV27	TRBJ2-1	TGTGCCAGCAGTTTATCCCCTCCTCCCCTAGCGGGAGGCCCAAAGGAAAATGAGCAGTTCTTC	CASSLSPPPLAGGPKENEQFF
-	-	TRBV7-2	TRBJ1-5	TGTGCCAGCAGCTTCGCAGGGGGCAATCAGCCCCAGCATTTT	CASSFAGGNQPQHF
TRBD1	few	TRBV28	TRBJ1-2	TGTGCCAGCGGACAGGGGGTCCGATATGGCTACACCTTC	CASGQGVRYGYTF
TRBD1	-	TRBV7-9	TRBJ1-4	TGTGCCAGCAGCGGCGACGACAGGGTTGAAAAACTGTTTTTT	CASSGDDRVEKLFF
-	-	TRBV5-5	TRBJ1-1	TGTGCCAGCAGTTTCGTAGCGGGGACGAACACTGAAGCTTTCTTT	CASSFVAGTNTEAFF
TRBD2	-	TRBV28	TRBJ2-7	TGTGCCAGCAGTTCCCACCGACTAGCGGGAGGGTACGAGCAGTACTTC	CASSSHRLAGGYEQYF
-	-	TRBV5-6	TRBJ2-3	TGTGCCAGCAGCTACGGGACAGATACGCAGTATTTT	CASSYGTDTQYF
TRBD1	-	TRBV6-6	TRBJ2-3	TGTGCCAGCAGCCGCAGGACAGGGGCTTCAGATACGCAGTATTTT	CASSRRTGASDTQYF
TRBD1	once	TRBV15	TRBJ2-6	TGTGCCACCTACGGGACAGGGGTTTCTGGGGCCAACGTCCTGACCTTC	CATYGTGVSGANVLTF
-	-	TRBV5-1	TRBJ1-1	TGCGCCAGCAGCACGGACAGAGACACTGAAGCTTTCTTT	CASSTDRDTEAFF
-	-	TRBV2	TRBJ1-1	TGTGCCAGCAGCTTTGAGGTCAGACACACTGAAGCTTTCTTT	CASSFEVRHTEAFF
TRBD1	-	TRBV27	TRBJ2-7	TGTGCCAGCAGTACAAGGGACAGCCCTTACTACGAGCAGTACTTC	CASSTRDSPYYEQYF
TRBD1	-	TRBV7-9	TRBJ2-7	TGTTCCAGCAGCCAACTGGGACAGGGGTACTTC	CSSSQLGQGYF
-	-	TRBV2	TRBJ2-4	TGTGCCAGCAGTGAATTCGGGGGAGCCAAAAACATTCAGTACTTC	CASSEFGGAKNIQYF
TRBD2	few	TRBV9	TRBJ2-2	TGTGCCAGCAGCCCATTAGCGGGGCCGAACACCGGGGAGCTGTTTTTT	CASSPLAGPNTGELFF
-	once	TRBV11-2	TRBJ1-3	TGTGCCAGCAGCTTAGATGAGAACACCATATATTTT	CASSLDENTIYF
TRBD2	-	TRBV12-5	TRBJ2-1	TGTGCTAGTGGTTGGGAGGGGTTTGAGCAGTTCTTC	CASGWEGFEQFF
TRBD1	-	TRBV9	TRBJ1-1	TGTGCCAGCAGCGTCGCAGGACAGGGGGCCTTGGGCACTGAAGCTTTCTTT	CASSVAGQGALGTEAFF
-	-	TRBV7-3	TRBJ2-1	TGTGCCAGCAGCTTCCGGGATCGCAATGAGCAGTTCTTC	CASSFRDRNEQFF
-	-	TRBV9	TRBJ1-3	TGTGCCAGCAGCGTAGCGGGGGGCGCGGGAAACACCATATATTTT	CASSVAGGAGNTIYF
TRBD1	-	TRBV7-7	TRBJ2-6	TGTGCCAGCAGCTTATCCAGCCGGACAGGGTCCCTCTCTGGGGCCAACGTCCTGACTTTC	CASSLSSRTGSLSGANVLTF
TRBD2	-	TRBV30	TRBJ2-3	TGTGCCTGGAGTTCTAGCGGGAGTCGGGATACGCAGTATTTT	CAWSSSGSRDTQYF
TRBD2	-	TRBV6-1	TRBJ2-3	TGTGCCAGCAGTGATCCTAAGCGGGAGGGCACAGATACGCAGTATTTT	CASSDPKREGTDTQYF
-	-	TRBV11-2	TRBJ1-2	TGTGCCAGCAGCCTAGCCGTAACAGGTTCTCGAAGCACCTTC	CASSLAVTGSRSTF
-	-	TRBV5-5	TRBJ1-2	TGTGCCAGCAGCTTGGTGGAGGACTATGGCTACACCTTC	CASSLVEDYGYTF
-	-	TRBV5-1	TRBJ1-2	TGCGCCAGCAGCTTCCGGGAGGGTCATGGCTACACCTTC	CASSFREGHGYTF
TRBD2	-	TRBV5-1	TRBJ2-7	TGCGCCAGCAGCTTAATAGCGGGAGCCCCCGGGAAGCAGTACTTC	CASSLIAGAPGKQYF
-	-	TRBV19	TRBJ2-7	TGTGCCAGTAGTGATCAAGGGGGACCGAGATTCCCCTCCTACGAGCAGTACTTC	CASSDQGGPRFPSYEQYF
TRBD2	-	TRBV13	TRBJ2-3	TGTGCCAGCAGCCCGTGGTTCACTAGCGGGGTCACGGGGGATACGCAGTATTTT	CASSPWFTSGVTGDTQYF
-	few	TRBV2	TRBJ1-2	TGTGCCAGCAGTACCCCCCCTACGGGCTACACCTTC	CASSTPPTGYTF
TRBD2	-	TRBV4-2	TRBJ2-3	TGTGCCAGCAGCCAAGGACTAGCGAATACGCAGTATTTT	CASSQGLANTQYF
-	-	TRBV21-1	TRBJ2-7	TGTGCCAGCAGCAACGGAATAGTCGGGAGCTCCTACGAGCAGTACTTC	CASSNGIVGSSYEQYF
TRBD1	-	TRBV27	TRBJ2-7	TGTGCCAGCAGTTCCCGACAGGGATATCTTGGCGAGCAGTACTTC	CASSSRQGYLGEQYF